This T cell receptor (beta chain) originates from a study of monozygotic twins with inflammatory bowel disease. General observations from the study: People with IBD had fewer clonotypes in common with others than healthy twins did, especially with disease activity.

Investigators pulled total RNA out of whole blood and did not sort T cells. The CDR3 loop spans 14 amino acids. Samples each yielded cDNA through eight separate reactions. One entry per CDR3 protein, without DNA, is what TCRdb gives after re-calling the 5' RACE reads. The specimen's table records 300,000 to 400,000 distinct CDR3 sequences. Of note for this clonotype: The target antigen is unknown.

This sequence was found in a human donor with ulcerative colitis or Crohn's disease, or a healthy co-twin of an affected twin (not recorded which). The rearrangement uses TRBV12-3 or TRBV12-4 and TRBJ2-1; the TCRdb call, TRBD1, lacks DNA for checking. The sequenced sample was blood. CDR3 in amino acids: CASSVGASYNEQFF.